Below, 5 T cell receptor beta chains from the same sample are listed, as sequenced in a study of cytomegalovirus exposure and HLA in healthy donors (TCRdb year 2017). The library was obtained by the immunoSEQ multiplex PCR assay. The multiplex PCR relied on a mix of 60 forward primers for TCR Vbeta segments and 13 reverse primers for TCR Jbeta segments. Imported from immuneACCESS, the table was reduced by TCRdb to in-frame sequences with V and J called. These copies leave out some clones; in studies compared against another copy, an unresolved V gene accounts for under half, and the cause of the remainder is not known. The sample table contains 95,000 to 150,000 clones; only one count was recorded for roughly 74% of them. The ten largest clones represent around 4.2% of the sample. Material for sequencing was PBMCs. Source of these receptors: a woman aged 45-65 years in good health and CMV-seropositive.

This clone was seen only a few times. The gene calls are TRBV29-1 and TRBJ2-4; possible D gene TRBD2, 5 bases. CDR3 length: 13 amino acids. Germline V gene sequence: CDR1 SQVTM, CDR2 ANQGSEA. V shed 7 bases and J shed 1 base, with 11 bases lying between them. The CDR3 DNA is TGCAGCGCCTCGCCGGGGGCCAAAAACATTCAGTACTTC. As protein: CSASPGAKNIQYF.

This clone has only a few counts. The J gene is TRBJ2-2, the V gene TRBV5-4; the D is unclear. V lost 0 bases and J lost 2, with 5 bases in between. Looked up from germline, CDR1 is SGHNT and CDR2 is YYREEE (reference sequence). The CDR3 extends over 14 amino acids. The CDR3 nucleotides are TGTGCCAGCAGCTTGGACAGAAACACCGGGGAGCTGTTTTTT. This translates into CASSLDRNTGELFF.

This chain links TRBV27 with TRBJ2-5; TRBD1 might be the D (5 bases). The J call is in doubt because the DNA end fits TRBJ2-7 better. CDR3 length: 14 amino acids. Germline CDR1 MNHEY, CDR2 SMNVEV (reference sequence). The CDR3 DNA reads TGTGCCAGCAGTCCGGACACTTCCTCCTACGAGCAGTACTTC. Translating it yields CASSPDTSSYEQYF.

The rearrangement links TRBV20-1 to TRBJ2-5; 9 nucleotides match TRBD1. The CDR3 is made up of 11 amino acids. Germline CDR1 reads DFQATT; CDR2 reads SNEGSKA (reference sequence). V was pared by 7 bases and J by 3 bases, with 0 bases of the junction left unmatched. CDR3 sequence: CSGTGEETQYF. In DNA form, the CDR3 reads TGCAGTGGGACAGGGGAAGAGACCCAGTACTTC.

The table lists this clone with a few counts. The V gene is TRBV27, the J gene TRBJ2-3; TRBD2 aligns across 7 bases. The CDR3 covers 17 residues. The germline CDR1 and CDR2 sequences are MNHEY and SMNVEV (reference sequence). V trimming: 2 bases; J trimming: 2 bases; junction bases outside the gene matches: 10. The CDR3: CASSLGRTRKVTDTQYF. CDR3 sequence (DNA): TGTGCCAGCAGTTTAGGGCGGACTAGGAAAGTCACAGATACGCAGTATTTT.